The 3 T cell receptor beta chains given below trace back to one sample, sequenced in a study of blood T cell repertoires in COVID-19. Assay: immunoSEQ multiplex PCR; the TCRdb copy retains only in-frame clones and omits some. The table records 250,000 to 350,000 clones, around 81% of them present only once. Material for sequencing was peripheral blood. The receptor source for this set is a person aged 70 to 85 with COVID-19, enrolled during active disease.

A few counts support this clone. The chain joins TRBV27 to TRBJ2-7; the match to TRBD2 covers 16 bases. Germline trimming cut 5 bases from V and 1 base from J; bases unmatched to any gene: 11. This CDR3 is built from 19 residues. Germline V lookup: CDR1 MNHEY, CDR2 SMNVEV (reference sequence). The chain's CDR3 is CASSPGTSGRAVPSYEQYF. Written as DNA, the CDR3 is TGTGCCAGCAGTCCCGGGACTAGCGGGAGGGCTGTTCCATCCTACGAGCAGTACTTC.

The CDR3 here is CASSLISSDTQYF. The CDR3 DNA follows: TGTGCCAGCAGCTTAATTTCGTCAGATACGCAGTATTTT. This chain links TRBV7-3 with TRBJ2-3; D gene unclear. Per the germline V gene, CDR1 is SGHTA and CDR2 is FQGTGA. CDR3 size: 13 residues. Trimming removed 1 base from V and 4 bases from J, with 6 bases in between.

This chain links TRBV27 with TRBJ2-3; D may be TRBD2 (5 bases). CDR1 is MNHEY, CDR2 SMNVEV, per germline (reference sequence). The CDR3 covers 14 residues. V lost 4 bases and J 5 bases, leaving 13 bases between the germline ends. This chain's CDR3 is CASSSPARGDTQYF. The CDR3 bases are TGTGCCAGCAGTTCACCGGCCCGGGGAGATACGCAGTATTTT.